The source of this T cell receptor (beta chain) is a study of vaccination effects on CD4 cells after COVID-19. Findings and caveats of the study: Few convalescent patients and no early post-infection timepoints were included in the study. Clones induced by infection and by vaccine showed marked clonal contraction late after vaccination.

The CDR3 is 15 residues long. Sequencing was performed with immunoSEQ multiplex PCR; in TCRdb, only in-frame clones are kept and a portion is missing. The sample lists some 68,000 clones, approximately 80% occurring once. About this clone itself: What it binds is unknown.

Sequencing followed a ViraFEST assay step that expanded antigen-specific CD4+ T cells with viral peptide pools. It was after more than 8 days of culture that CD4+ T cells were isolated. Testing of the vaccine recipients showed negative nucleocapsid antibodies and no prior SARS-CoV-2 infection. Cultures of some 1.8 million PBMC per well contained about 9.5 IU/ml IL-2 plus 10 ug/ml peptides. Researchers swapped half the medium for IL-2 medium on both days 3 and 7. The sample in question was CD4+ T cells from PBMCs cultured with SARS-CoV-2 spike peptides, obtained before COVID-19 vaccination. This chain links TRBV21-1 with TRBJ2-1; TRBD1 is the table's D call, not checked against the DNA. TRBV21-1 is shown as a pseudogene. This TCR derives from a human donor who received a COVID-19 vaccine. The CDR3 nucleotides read TGTGCCAGCAGCAAAGGGGCTCCCTCCTACAATGAGCAGTTCTTC. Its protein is CASSKGAPSYNEQFF.